This T cell receptor beta chain comes out of a study of cytomegalovirus exposure and HLA in healthy donors. The CDR3 length is 13 residues. Trimming at V came to 5 bases and at J to 4 bases, leaving 2 bases not matched to a gene. Germline V lookup: CDR1 SGHTA, CDR2 FQGNSA. This PCR relied on a set of 60 Vbeta primers and 13 Jbeta primers. Here immunoSEQ multiplex PCR was the method, and the copy in TCRdb shows in-frame clones only, minus some. The data hold about 160,000 clones, with about 81% observed a single time. The rearrangement uses TRBV7-2 and TRBJ2-1; 7 positions match TRBD2. The source of this sequence is a woman aged 18-30 years in good health and CMV-seronegative. Sequencing input: PBMCs. The CDR3 loop is CASSQGLYNEQFF. CDR3 bases: TGTGCCAGCAGCCAGGGACTATACAATGAGCAGTTCTTC.